What follows is one T cell receptor (beta chain) and its context. The antigen is unknown. This entry comes from a study of cytomegalovirus exposure and HLA in healthy donors. Across the study: Caucasian-associated ancestry cluster membership applied to 75% to 85% of some 400 genotyped donors.

This PCR relied on a set of 60 Vbeta primers and 13 Jbeta primers. Sequencing used immunoSEQ multiplex PCR; TCRdb keeps in-frame clones, though not all of them. This sample yields some 120,000 clones, of which under 85% are seen a single time; roughly 5.8% belongs to the top ten. Study-wide points: Equally common other TCR beta chains were less clonally expanded than HLA-associated ones, a later analysis found. Reports indicated that the classifier achieved high specificity and sensitivity in diagnosing cytomegalovirus status. Association of 16,951 TCR beta sequences with HLA alleles was found at 0.05 false discovery rate in a later analysis.

The sample was PBMCs. The sequence was obtained from a man aged 18 to 30 in good health and CMV-seropositive.

The CDR3 spells CASSLRGAGRVVSNQPQHF. CDR3 bases: TGTGCCAGCAGTTTACGTGGCGCCGGCAGGGTCGTTTCCAATCAGCCCCAGCATTTT. The rearrangement uses TRBV27 and TRBJ1-5; possible D gene TRBD1, 5 bases. CDR1 MNHEY and CDR2 SMNVEV come from the germline V gene (reference sequence). Trimming pared 2 bases from V and 3 bases from J, leaving 23 bases between. The CDR3 has 19 amino acids.